This T cell receptor (beta chain) comes out of a study of human T cells and chemical hapten exposure (dated by TCRdb to about 2021). In the study overall: For sensitization, 2% DPC in acetone was applied to an approximately 2 cm by approximately 2 cm area of upper inner arm skin. Throughout the study period of roughly five months, patients also received therapeutic DPC doses to the scalp every week. Patch testing was performed on the upper back with Finn chambers containing 0.01% DPC, and the patch tests were scored after 6 days according to International Contact Dermatitis Research Group standards. The mostly female patient cohort included alopecia areata with under or over 50% scalp involvement, alopecia totalis and alopecia universalis. The libraries were sequenced as a pool, and the TCR yield per sample differed mostly because of small variations in library volumes within the pool. Peripheral blood TCR repertoire changes were tracked in vivo in alopecia patients during primary and secondary sensitization to the hapten diphenylcyclopropenone (DPC). Patient blood was sampled pre-sensitization (week 0) and at 2, 6 and about 24 weeks after DPC sensitization. Blood for TCR sequencing was provided by twenty-nine alopecia patients at one to four time points (pre-sensitization, 2, 6 and 24 weeks). Beyond this particular receptor, the publication reports: Alopecia, a presumed autoimmune disease, was present in all patients, so the immune response of the patients might differ from that of healthy individuals. After repeated subsampling, changes were observed in the strength of the expansion versus patch-test correlation and in the threshold at which the correlation became significant. The number of TCRs above 1 in 1000 frequency did not change with DPC sensitization; there was no evidence of global repertoire structure alterations. Compared with pre-sensitization or healthy control sets, expanded TCRs formed significantly more large CDR3 similarity clusters, which is consistent with antigen-driven responses. Patch test score correlated positively with the number of PT1 expanded TCRs, reaching significance at thresholds 8, 16 and 32 but not at 4.

Library generation was performed with RACE. Sequenced using a NextSeq 500. Library preparation attached unique molecular identifiers to individual cDNA molecules for quantitative, reproducible TCR counting. For every blood RNA sample, sequencing covered both the TCR alpha and TCR beta chains. In the source study's methods: A median of about 100,000 TCRs per sample was observed, with a range of 23,224 to 690,600. V, J and CDR3 annotation of the TCR reads was carried out using the Decombinator software suite. Every sample was subsampled to the same number of TCRs (28,000) for the PS versus PT1 abundance plots. TCRs were defined as expanded if absent before sensitization and observed at least eight times at the 2-week time point. Starting from the raw public reads, TCRdb applied fastp trimming at Q25, assembled clones with MiXCR and retained in-frame beta chains. Here each entry gathers all rows of one CDR3 protein and keeps the most common genes and DNA. TCRdb, rather than the study authors, made the V and J calls. This sample is represented by tens of thousands of distinct CDR3 sequences; roughly a tenth of them were singletons. Around 4% of the sample rests with the top ten.

The intended sense of this specimen's time point label: pre-sensitization, week 0. The treatment or condition label, as the study defines it: therapeutic diphenylcyclopropenone sensitization with weekly scalp DPC. Blood at each patch-test visit was drawn before the patch test was applied. Patients were considered eligible if aged 18 to 70, diagnosed with alopecia and deemed suitable for DPC therapy, and patients were excluded if pregnant. Total RNA was isolated from unfractionated whole blood collected in Tempus Blood RNA tubes. This clonotype was seen a handful of times. No cognate antigen has been identified for it. No per-base quality is available; no much larger clone lies one base away. The CDR3 goes from the cysteine to the phenylalanine over 15 residues. Only the CDR3 portion is preserved as DNA: 45 bases, with reading frame beginning at the first base. The germline V gene (reference sequence) sets CDR1 to SEHNR and CDR2 to FQNEAQ. V and J are truncated by 3 bases and 5 bases respectively, leaving an intervening sequence of 17 bases.

Sequencing was performed on whole blood, taken in connection with sensitization to the hapten diphenylcyclopropenone (DPC). The chain joins TRBV7-9 to TRBJ2-7, with TRBD2 as a weak D call on 6 bases. This sequence was found in a woman between 35 and 50 years old with alopecia areata. Some clones in this sample may be carry-over from other donors' samples. The CDR3: CASSFGTRIGNEQYF. The nucleotide sequence is given as TGTGCCAGCAGCTTCGGGACTCGGATAGGGAACGAGCAGTACTTC.